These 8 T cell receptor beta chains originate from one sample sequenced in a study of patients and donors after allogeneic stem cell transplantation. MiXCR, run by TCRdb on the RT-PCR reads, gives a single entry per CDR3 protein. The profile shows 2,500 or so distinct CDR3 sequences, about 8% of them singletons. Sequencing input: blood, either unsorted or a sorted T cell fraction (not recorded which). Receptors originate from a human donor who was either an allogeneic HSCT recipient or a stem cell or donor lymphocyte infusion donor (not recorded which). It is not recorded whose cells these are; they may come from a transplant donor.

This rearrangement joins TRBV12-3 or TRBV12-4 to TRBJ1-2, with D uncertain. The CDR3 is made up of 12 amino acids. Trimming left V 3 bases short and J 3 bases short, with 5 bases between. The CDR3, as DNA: TGTGCCAGCAGTTTTTCAGACTATGGCTACACCTTC. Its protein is CASSFSDYGYTF.

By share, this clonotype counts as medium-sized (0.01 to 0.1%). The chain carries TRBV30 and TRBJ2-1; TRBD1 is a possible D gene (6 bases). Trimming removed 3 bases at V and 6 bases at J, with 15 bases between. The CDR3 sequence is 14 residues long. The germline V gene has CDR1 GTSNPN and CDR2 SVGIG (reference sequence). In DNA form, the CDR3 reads TGTGCCTGGAGGGGCAGGGGAGATTCCAATGAGCAGTTCTTC. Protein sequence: CAWRGRGDSNEQFF. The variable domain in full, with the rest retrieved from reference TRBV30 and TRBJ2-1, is SQTIHQWPATLVQPVGSPLSLECTVEGTSNPNLYWYRQAAGRGLQLLFYSVGIGQISSEVPQNLSASRPQDRQFILSSKKLLLSDSGFYLCAWRGRGDSNEQFFGPGTRLTVL.

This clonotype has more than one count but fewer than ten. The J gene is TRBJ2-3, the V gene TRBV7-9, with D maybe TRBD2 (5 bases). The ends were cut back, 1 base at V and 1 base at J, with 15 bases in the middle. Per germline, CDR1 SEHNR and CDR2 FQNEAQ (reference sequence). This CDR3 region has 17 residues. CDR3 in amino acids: CASSLVRSTGGTDTQYF. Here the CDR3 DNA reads TGTGCCAGCAGCTTAGTGAGGTCCACCGGGGGCACAGATACGCAGTATTTT.

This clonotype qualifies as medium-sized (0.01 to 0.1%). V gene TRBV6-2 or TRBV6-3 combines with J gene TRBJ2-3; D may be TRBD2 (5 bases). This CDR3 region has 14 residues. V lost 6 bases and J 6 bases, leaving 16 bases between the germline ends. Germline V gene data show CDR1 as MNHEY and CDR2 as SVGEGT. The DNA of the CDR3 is TGTGCCAGCAGCCGGCGGGTTGGCGGCGATACGCAGTATTTT. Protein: CASSRRVGGDTQYF.

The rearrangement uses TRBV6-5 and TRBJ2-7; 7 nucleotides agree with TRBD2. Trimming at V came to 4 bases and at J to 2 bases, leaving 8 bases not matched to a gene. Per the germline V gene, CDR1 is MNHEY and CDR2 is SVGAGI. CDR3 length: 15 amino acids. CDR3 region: CASSSTTSRAYEQYF. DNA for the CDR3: TGTGCCAGCAGTTCGACGACTAGCCGGGCCTACGAGCAGTACTTC.

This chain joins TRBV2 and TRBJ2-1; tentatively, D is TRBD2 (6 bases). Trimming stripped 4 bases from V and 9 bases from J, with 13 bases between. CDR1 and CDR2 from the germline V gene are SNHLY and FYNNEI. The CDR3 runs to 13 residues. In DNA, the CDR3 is TGTGCCAGCAGTGGGGCTAGCGCCGGTGAGCAGTTCTTC. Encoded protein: CASSGASAGEQFF.

The CDR3 spells CASRSGANVLTF. DNA for the CDR3: TGTGCCAGCCGTTCTGGGGCCAACGTCCTGACTTTC. V and J are TRBV6-2 or TRBV6-3 and TRBJ2-6, with D unclear. V lost 8 bases to trimming and J lost 1 base, with 3 bases between them. Germline V gene sequence: CDR1 MNHEY, CDR2 SVGEGT. The length of the CDR3 is 12 residues.

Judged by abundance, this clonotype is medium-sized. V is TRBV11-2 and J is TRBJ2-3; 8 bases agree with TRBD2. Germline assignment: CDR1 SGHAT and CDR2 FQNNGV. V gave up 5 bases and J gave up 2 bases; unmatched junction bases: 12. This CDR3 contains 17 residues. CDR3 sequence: CASSPSWGLDYTDTQYF. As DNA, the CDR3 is TGTGCCAGCAGCCCGTCTTGGGGACTAGACTACACAGATACGCAGTATTTT.